Listed here is a single T cell receptor (beta chain). The target antigen is unknown. The data derive from a study of blood T cells in healthy people across ages. A second PCR of 7 to 11 cycles used a sample-barcoded 5' primer and a J-beta primer mix. One entry per CDR3 protein, called by TCRdb with MiXCR from the 5' RACE reads. Here the sample spans roughly 1.4 million distinct CDR3 sequences, approximately 60% being singletons. Total RNA, at least 6 micrograms per sample, was extracted from PBMCs. The CDR3 loop spans 13 amino acids. V gave up 6 bases and J gave up 4 bases, with 13 bases separating them. From germline, CDR1 is SQVTM and CDR2 ANQGSEA. Study results and limitations: Relative to aged donors, long-lived donors carried more naive CD4+ cells and displayed higher diversity.

The rearrangement uses TRBV29-1 and TRBJ1-3, with D uncertain. This TCR was recovered from a man aged 18-30 years in good health. The source material was blood. The CDR3: CSVTTRLGNTIYF. In DNA form, the CDR3 reads TGCAGCGTCACGACTCGGTTAGGAAACACCATATATTTT. The full variable domain, its missing parts supplied by reference TRBV29-1 and TRBJ1-3, is SAVISQKPSRDICQRGTSLTIQCQVDSQVTMMFWYRQQPGQSLTLIATANQGSEATYESGFVIDKFPISRPNLTFSTLTVSNMSPEDSSIYLCSVTTRLGNTIYFGEGSWLTVV.